This is a list of T cell receptor beta chains from one sample in a study of T cell responses to AZD1222 COVID-19 vaccine. Only in-frame clones appear in the TCRdb table, and some are missing; sequencing was by immunoSEQ multiplex PCR. Among about 190,000 clones, roughly nine tenths were seen once, and the ten largest hold 6.5% to 8.5%. Sequencing was performed on peripheral blood, taken on day 0 of AZD1222 vaccination. The receptors were sampled from an adult in good health. Both conserved end residues are part of each CDR3. The order of the fields is V gene, J gene, clone size, D gene, CDR3 DNA, CDR3 protein. The D gene is left open where the match is weak. The listing skips clone size in some rows; elsewhere it reads once, few, many or a size class.

TRBV5-1	TRBJ2-1	-	-	TGCGCCAGTTGGTTGAACAGGGTGGGCGATGAGCAGTTCTTC	CASWLNRVGDEQFF
TRBV11-3	TRBJ1-3	-	-	TGTGCCAGCAGCTTAGGTGGAGGCCCTGGAAACACCATATATTTT	CASSLGGGPGNTIYF
TRBV7-2	TRBJ2-1	-	-	TGTGCCTCCAGCCGTAGGGGGAGTCTAGATGAGCAGTTCTTC	CASSRRGSLDEQFF
TRBV15	TRBJ2-1	-	-	TGTGCCACCAGCAGAGTCGTTTTACCGTACAATGAGCAGTTCTTC	CATSRVVLPYNEQFF
TRBV19	TRBJ1-5	once	-	TGTGCCAGTAGTATATTAGGGCCCTACAATCAGCCCCAGCATTTT	CASSILGPYNQPQHF
TRBV10-3	TRBJ2-5	-	-	TGTGCCATCAGTGAGTCGGGTGGGACGGAGACCCAGTACTTC	CAISESGGTETQYF
TRBV20-1	TRBJ1-1	-	TRBD1	TGCAGTGCTAGTGACAGGGGAGTGAAAGCTTTCTTT	CSASDRGVKAFF
TRBV11-2	TRBJ2-1	-	-	TGTGCCAGCAGCTTAGGGCCCCTTTTCTACAATGAGCAGTTCTTC	CASSLGPLFYNEQFF
TRBV27	TRBJ1-5	-	-	TGTGCCAGCAGTTTATTCGCGGTGGACACCTTCGATCAGCCCCAGCATTTT	CASSLFAVDTFDQPQHF
TRBV7-3	TRBJ2-5	-	-	TGTGCCAGCAGCTTAAGGGGTGGCGAGACAGCTAAAGAGACCCAGTACTTC	CASSLRGGETAKETQYF
TRBV12-3/TRBV12-4	TRBJ1-4	-	-	TGTGCCAGCACTTCAGGGAGTGAAAAACTGTTTTTT	CASTSGSEKLFF
TRBV3-1/TRBV3-2	TRBJ2-3	once	TRBD2	TGTGCCAGCACCTCGAGCGGGGCCAGCACAGATACGCAGTATTTT	CASTSSGASTDTQYF
TRBV2	TRBJ2-3	-	TRBD2	TGTGCCAGCAGTCAGGGCGGGGGGCTGACAGATACGCAGTATTTT	CASSQGGGLTDTQYF
TRBV28	TRBJ2-5	once	-	TGTGCCAGCAGTTTTATGGCGCCCGGGACCGGGGACTTC	CASSFMAPGTGDF
TRBV11-3	TRBJ2-3	-	-	TGTGCCAGCAGCTTAGACCCCGCGAGGGGCACAGATACGCAGTATTTT	CASSLDPARGTDTQYF
TRBV6-2/TRBV6-3	TRBJ2-7	few	TRBD1	TGTGCCAGCAGCCGAGACAGGGGCGCGTCCTACGAGCAGTACTTC	CASSRDRGASYEQYF
TRBV24-1	TRBJ1-2	few	-	TGTGCCACCTCCGGGGTGGGAAACTATGGCTACACCTTC	CATSGVGNYGYTF
TRBV5-4	TRBJ1-2	-	TRBD1	TGTGCCAGCAGCGGGCGACAGGGGGCGGACTATGGCTACACCTTC	CASSGRQGADYGYTF